This is a list of T cell receptor beta chains from one sample in a study of T cell repertoires in cytomegalovirus infection. Via MiXCR, TCRdb re-called the reads, giving one row per CDR3 protein. The repertoire holds 300,000 to 400,000 distinct CDR3 sequences, with around a sixth as singletons. Sequencing was carried out using PBMCs. The receptors shown here come from a human donor in good health (CMV status not recorded). Some clones in this sample may be carry-over from other donors' samples. The CDR3 runs from the conserved cysteine through the conserved F or W. D genes are given only for firm matches. The size of a clone is reported for some rows only, either as once, few or many, or as a class for expanded clones.

d_call,j_call,v_call,clone_size,cdr3_aa,cdr3_nt
TRBD2,TRBJ2-1,TRBV10-3,NA,CAISEGGTSVYNEQFF,TGTGCCATCAGCGAAGGCGGGACTAGCGTGTACAATGAGCAGTTCTTC
NA,TRBJ2-7,TRBV27,many,CASSLAQAYEQYF,TGTGCCAGCAGTTTAGCCCAGGCCTACGAGCAGTACTTC
NA,TRBJ2-1,TRBV3-1,NA,CASRRASGDEQFF,TGTGCCAGCAGGAGGGCCAGCGGCGATGAGCAGTTCTTC
TRBD1,TRBJ1-2,TRBV11-2,NA,CASSRYGTEYGYTF,TGTGCCAGCAGCCGTTATGGGACAGAGTATGGCTACACCTTC
NA,TRBJ2-1,TRBV3-1,NA,CASSQASEQFF,TGTGCCAGCAGCCAAGCGTCTGAGCAGTTCTTC
NA,TRBJ2-3,TRBV7-2,few,CASLGSPGTDTQYF,TGTGCCAGTCTGGGGTCTCCAGGCACAGATACGCAGTATTTT
NA,TRBJ2-1,TRBV7-2,few,CARGELPRDEQFF,TGTGCCAGGGGGGAACTGCCGCGAGATGAGCAGTTCTTC
TRBD2,TRBJ2-5,TRBV20-1,few,CSASPLAGAVQETQYF,TGCAGTGCTAGTCCCCTAGCGGGGGCGGTCCAAGAGACCCAGTACTTC
NA,TRBJ2-4,TRBV20-1,NA,CSAKDENIQYF,TGCAGTGCTAAAGATGAAAACATTCAGTACTTC
NA,TRBJ1-2,TRBV7-8,few,CASSLGYNLEGYTF,TGTGCCAGCAGCTTAGGCTACAACTTGGAAGGCTACACCTTC
NA,TRBJ1-4,TRBV7-2,many,CASSLSGTAYEKLFF,TGTGCCAGCAGCCTCTCCGGGACCGCGTATGAAAAACTGTTTTTT
NA,TRBJ2-3,TRBV7-2,many,CASSLAGHGTDTQYF,TGTGCCAGCAGCTTAGCAGGACACGGCACAGATACGCAGTATTTT
NA,TRBJ1-5,TRBV19,NA,CASSNVWASGPQHF,TGTGCCAGTAGCAACGTTTGGGCCTCTGGGCCCCAGCATTTT
NA,TRBJ2-7,TRBV20-1,NA,CSATRVSYEQYF,TGCAGTGCTACCAGGGTTTCCTACGAGCAGTACTTC
TRBD1,TRBJ1-5,TRBV2,few,CASRQGFSNQPQHF,TGTGCCAGCCGACAGGGATTTAGCAATCAGCCCCAGCATTTT
TRBD1,TRBJ1-6,TRBV2,few,CANAGQQNSPLHF,TGTGCCAATGCGGGACAGCAGAATTCACCCCTCCACTTT
NA,TRBJ1-3,TRBV7-2,many,CASSFISVGNTIYF,TGTGCCAGCAGCTTTATCTCCGTGGGAAACACCATATATTTT
TRBD2,TRBJ2-3,TRBV9,NA,CASSAKAGSGSDTQYF,TGTGCCAGCAGCGCGAAAGCGGGAAGCGGGTCAGATACGCAGTATTTT
TRBD2,TRBJ2-3,TRBV12-3/TRBV12-4,NA,CAGQRPSGGYTQYF,TGTGCCGGCCAAAGGCCTAGCGGGGGCTATACGCAGTATTTT
NA,TRBJ1-1,TRBV7-8,many,CASSLKGSEAFF,TGTGCCAGCAGCTTGAAGGGTTCTGAAGCTTTCTTT